This T cell receptor beta chain was identified in a study of CD8 T cells in Susac syndrome. Study-wide context: When their blood was taken, patients with Susac syndrome were therapy-naive, taking corticosteroids, or taking intravenous immunoglobulin alone. Study-wide results and limits: The CD4+ T cell repertoires from Susac syndrome exhibited no clonal expansion.

Looked up from germline, CDR1 is SEHNR and CDR2 is FQNEAQ (reference sequence). The CDR3 loop spans 12 amino acids. Trimming shortened V by 3 bases and J by 3 bases, and 5 bases separated the two germline ends. The RNA, roughly 0.5 to 1 ug, was put through reverse transcription using random hexamers. TCRdb itself ran the immunoSEQ multiplex PCR reads through MiXCR, one entry per CDR3 protein. The data show around 170,000 distinct CDR3 sequences, around 96% seen once. Regarding this clonotype: What it binds is not known.

Sequencing used CD4+ T cells from PBMCs. V and J are TRBV7-9 and TRBJ2-5; D is unresolved. The origin of this receptor is a human donor with Susac syndrome. CDR3 in DNA: TGTGCCAGCAGCTTGCTGGAAGAGACCCAGTACTTC. This encodes CASSLLEETQYF.